These 10 T cell receptor beta chains were all obtained from the same sample, sequenced in a study of blood T cells in healthy people across ages. The second PCR ran roughly 7 to 12 cycles with a sample-barcoded 5' primer and J-beta primers. One entry per CDR3 protein results from TCRdb running MiXCR on the 5' RACE reads. The data hold 380,000 or so distinct CDR3 sequences, with 52% observed a single time. Sequenced input: blood. These receptors were obtained from a man aged 55 to 70 in good health.

The V call is TRBV20-1, the J call TRBJ2-5; the D gene could be TRBD1 or TRBD2 (5 bases each). The CDR3 is 12 amino acids. Deletions cut 6 bases from V and 4 bases from J, with 12 bases between. Germline V gene sequence: CDR1 DFQATT, CDR2 SNEGSKA (reference sequence). The CDR3 is CSAPLGAETQYF. The DNA for the CDR3 is TGCAGTGCGCCCCTCGGGGCAGAGACCCAGTACTTC.

As to this clonotype: One base away lies a much larger clone, so this may be a sequencing read error. The V gene is TRBV2, the J gene TRBJ2-7; TRBD2 matches at 11 bases. There are 13 residues in the CDR3. The trim removed 8 bases at V and 7 bases at J, leaving 7 bases unmatched. Germline CDR1 is SNHLY and CDR2 is FYNNEI. The CDR3 coding sequence is TGTGCCAGCGTAGCGGGGGGGAGTAATGAGCAGTACGTC. The encoded protein is CASVAGGSNEQYV.

The rearrangement links TRBV20-1 to TRBJ2-3; possible D gene TRBD2, 6 bases. The germline gives CDR1 DFQATT, CDR2 SNEGSKA (reference sequence). V was clipped by 3 bases and J by 8 bases, with 15 bases between them. The CDR3 covers 13 residues. CDR3 DNA: TGCAGTGCTAGGCATGGGGGGATGGGTACGCAGTATTTT. Translated: CSARHGGMGTQYF.

V usage is TRBV6-1 and J usage is TRBJ2-3; 8 bases match TRBD2. CDR1 and CDR2 (germline): MNHNS, SASEGT. Unmatched junction bases numbered 7, after V lost 4 bases and J lost 4 bases. The CDR3 spans 15 residues. The CDR3 here is CASSVSGGPPDTQYF. CDR3 in DNA: TGTGCCAGCAGTGTGTCGGGAGGGCCCCCAGATACGCAGTATTTT.

This clonotype was observed a handful of times. The chain couples TRBV7-8 to TRBJ2-7; a possible D gene is TRBD1 (6 bases). Germline V gene data show CDR1 as SGHVS and CDR2 as FQNEAQ. CDR3 length: 15 residues. Between the trimmed V and J ends, which lost 5 bases and 0 bases, there was a span of 14 bases. CDR3 bases: TGTGCCAGCAGCACTATGACAGGTTACTCCTACGAGCAGTACTTC. Its translation: CASSTMTGYSYEQYF.

The chain recombines TRBV20-1 with TRBJ2-7; 8 bases are a match to TRBD2. J gave up 5 bases and V 1 base, and 13 bases lay outside the gene matches. In germline, CDR1 is DFQATT, CDR2 SNEGSKA (reference sequence). The CDR3 has 16 residues. The CDR3: CSARVPLSGKGHEQYF. CDR3 sequence (DNA): TGCAGTGCTAGAGTCCCCCTTAGCGGGAAGGGGCACGAGCAGTACTTC.

The chain couples TRBV4-2 to TRBJ2-7; weak D call: TRBD2 (6 bases). Germline V lookup: CDR1 LGHNA, CDR2 YNFKEQ. Trimming took off 4 bases at V and 4 bases at J, with 17 bases between the two ends. The CDR3 has 15 residues. CDR3 bases: TGTGCCAGCAGCCTCGGCGGGGAGCCCCTATACGAGCAGTACTTC. Its protein product is CASSLGGEPLYEQYF.

The chain links TRBV6-1 to TRBJ2-7; TRBD2 matches at 9 bases. After removal of 3 bases from V and 7 bases from J, the junction contained 13 bases not matched to a gene. CDR1 is MNHNS, CDR2 SASEGT, per germline. The CDR3 runs 16 residues. CDR3 region: CASSDVAGVRVNEQYF. The CDR3 DNA sequence: TGTGCCAGCAGTGATGTAGCGGGAGTCAGGGTCAATGAGCAGTACTTC.

This clonotype was seen ten or more times. Just one base apart from a much larger clone, this may be a read error. V and J are TRBV7-2 and TRBJ2-3, with D unclear. This CDR3 has 14 amino acids. Germline V CDR1 and CDR2: SGHTA, FQGNSA. The V gene lost 7 bases and the J gene lost 2 bases, with 13 bases spanning the gap. CDR3 nucleotides: TGTGCCAGCACCCGAGACGGACCCACAGATACGCAGTATTTT. Translating gives CASTRDGPTDTQYF.

This chain connects TRBV12-3 or TRBV12-4 to TRBJ1-5, with a weak D call TRBD1 (5 bases). V shed 5 bases and J shed 6 bases, with 14 bases lying between them. The CDR3 contains 14 residues. The CDR3 protein is CASSPTVSIQPQHF. CDR3 DNA: TGTGCCAGCAGTCCGACAGTCTCAATTCAGCCCCAGCATTTT.